This paragraph covers one T cell receptor (beta chain) sequence. Germline V gene lookup returns CDR1 LNHDA and CDR2 SQIVND (reference sequence). The V and J ends lost 1 base and 7 bases respectively, with 11 bases between them. The CDR3 covers 15 residues. Sequencing used immunoSEQ multiplex PCR; TCRdb keeps in-frame clones, though not all of them. The table has roughly 2.5 million clones, around nine tenths seen once. This sample is drawn from a study of shared clonotypes between healthy human individuals. Study-level information: The donor pool was made up of two women and a few men aged 18 to 49. Each donor's CD8 memory used one plate, CD8 naive two, each CD4 subset three.

The material sequenced was naive CD4+ T cells sorted from blood. Subset described: CD45RA+ positively selected. V and J are TRBV19 and TRBJ1-6, with D perhaps TRBD1 (5 bases). The receptor comes from a man in his late teens or twenties in good health. The CDR3 DNA reads as TGTGCCAGTAGTATAGGAGGCAGGGAAAATTCACCCCTCCACTTT. Its translation is CASSIGGRENSPLHF.